The TCR beta chain under discussion was sequenced for a study of blood T cell repertoires in COVID-19. The overall study: Sources were T cells, B-cell-depleted T cells, or PBMCs; the material itself was cDNA or gDNA.

The junction had 18 bases not matched to a gene; V was cut back by 3 bases and J by 6 bases. The CDR3 has 19 amino acids. CDR1 SGHTA and CDR2 FQGTGA come from the germline V gene. Original analysis: Reference gene primer amplification yielded estimated nucleated cell counts. Here immunoSEQ multiplex PCR was the method, and the copy in TCRdb shows in-frame clones only, minus some. The V and J calls and clone size are taken from that table; D and trimming were inferred from the DNA. The profile shows 94,000 or so clones, roughly 82% of them singletons. The specimen was peripheral blood. V and J are TRBV7-3 and TRBJ1-2, with 11 bases fitting TRBD1. The TCR was taken from a man aged 55-75 years with acute or convalescent COVID-19. The DNA of the CDR3 is TGTGCCAGCAGCTTGGGAAATATAGGACAGGGGGCGCGTGGTCATGGCTACACCTTC. Protein sequence: CASSLGNIGQGARGHGYTF.